This TCR beta chain was retrieved from a study of T cell responses to AZD1222 COVID-19 vaccine. Assay: immunoSEQ multiplex PCR; the TCRdb copy retains only in-frame clones and omits some. The table shows 65,000 to 75,000 clones, with around 84% occurring only once. Trimming left V 6 bases short and J 0 bases short, with 9 bases between. Per germline, CDR1 MDHEN and CDR2 SYDVKM. This CDR3 region has 14 residues. The sequence was collected from an adult in good health. Sample: peripheral blood, taken on day 0 of AZD1222 vaccination. V usage is TRBV28 and J usage is TRBJ1-5; D unresolved. The CDR3 spells CASREWTSNQPQHF. CDR3 bases: TGTGCCAGCAGGGAGTGGACTAGCAATCAGCCCCAGCATTTT.